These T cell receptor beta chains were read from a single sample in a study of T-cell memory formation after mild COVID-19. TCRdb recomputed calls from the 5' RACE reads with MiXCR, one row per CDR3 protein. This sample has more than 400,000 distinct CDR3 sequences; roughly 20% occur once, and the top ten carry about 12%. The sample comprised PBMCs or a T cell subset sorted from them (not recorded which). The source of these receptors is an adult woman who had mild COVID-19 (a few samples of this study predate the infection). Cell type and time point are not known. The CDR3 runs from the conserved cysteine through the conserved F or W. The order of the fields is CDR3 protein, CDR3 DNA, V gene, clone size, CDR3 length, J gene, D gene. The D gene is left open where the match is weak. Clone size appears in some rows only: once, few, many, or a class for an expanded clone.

CDR3aa: CASRGPSGENTGELFF
CDR3nt: TGTGCCAGCAGAGGCCCTAGCGGGGAGAACACCGGGGAGCTGTTTTTT
v_gene: TRBV5-4
abundance: .
len: 16
j_gene: TRBJ2-2
d_gene: TRBD2

CDR3aa: CASSQLATRYNEQFF
CDR3nt: TGCGCCAGCAGCCAACTAGCGACCCGATACAATGAGCAGTTCTTC
v_gene: TRBV5-1
abundance: few
len: 15
j_gene: TRBJ2-1
d_gene: TRBD2

CDR3aa: CASSDTSGTYNEQFF
CDR3nt: TGTGCCAGCAGCGATACTAGCGGGACTTACAATGAGCAGTTCTTC
v_gene: TRBV7-3
abundance: .
len: 15
j_gene: TRBJ2-1
d_gene: TRBD2

CDR3aa: CASSLVGSSNEQFF
CDR3nt: TGTGCCAGCAGCCTTGTTGGGTCCTCCAATGAGCAGTTCTTC
v_gene: TRBV3-1
abundance: .
len: 14
j_gene: TRBJ2-1
d_gene: .

CDR3aa: CANWRLRDSSRQWSGYTF
CDR3nt: TGTGCCAACTGGAGGCTCCGGGACAGTTCTAGACAGTGGTCTGGCTACACCTTC
v_gene: TRBV2
abundance: .
len: 18
j_gene: TRBJ1-2
d_gene: TRBD1

CDR3aa: CSARDSDRVTEAFF
CDR3nt: TGCAGTGCTAGAGACTCCGACAGGGTCACTGAAGCTTTCTTT
v_gene: TRBV20-1
abundance: few
len: 14
j_gene: TRBJ1-1
d_gene: TRBD1

CDR3aa: CASSPPVRGFDTEAFF
CDR3nt: TGTGCCAGCAGCCCCCCGGTCAGGGGGTTCGACACTGAAGCTTTCTTT
v_gene: TRBV7-9
abundance: .
len: 16
j_gene: TRBJ1-1
d_gene: TRBD1

CDR3aa: CASSLKSQPEREQFF
CDR3nt: TGCGCCAGCAGCTTGAAATCACAGCCCGAGAGGGAGCAGTTCTTC
v_gene: TRBV5-1
abundance: few
len: 15
j_gene: TRBJ2-1
d_gene: .

CDR3aa: CSARDSNYEQYF
CDR3nt: TGCAGTGCTCGGGACAGTAACTACGAGCAGTACTTC
v_gene: TRBV20-1
abundance: .
len: 12
j_gene: TRBJ2-7
d_gene: TRBD1

CDR3aa: CASSQDSDSSYEQYF
CDR3nt: TGCGCCAGCAGCCAAGATTCTGACAGCTCCTACGAGCAGTACTTC
v_gene: TRBV4-3
abundance: .
len: 15
j_gene: TRBJ2-7
d_gene: .

CDR3aa: CASSYDAVRTEQYF
CDR3nt: TGTGCCAGCAGTTACGATGCGGTACGAACGGAGCAGTACTTC
v_gene: TRBV6-5
abundance: many
len: 14
j_gene: TRBJ2-7
d_gene: .

CDR3aa: CASNPNRGGPEAFF
CDR3nt: TGTGCCAGCAACCCGAACAGGGGGGGCCCTGAAGCTTTCTTT
v_gene: TRBV12-3/TRBV12-4
abundance: many
len: 14
j_gene: TRBJ1-1
d_gene: TRBD1

CDR3aa: CASSFRDRINSGANVLTF
CDR3nt: TGTGCCAGCAGCTTCCGGGACAGAATCAACTCTGGGGCCAACGTCCTGACTTTC
v_gene: TRBV5-6
abundance: many
len: 18
j_gene: TRBJ2-6
d_gene: TRBD1

CDR3aa: CASSKARADNEQFF
CDR3nt: TGTGCCAGCAGCAAAGCTAGGGCCGACAATGAGCAGTTCTTC
v_gene: TRBV21-1
abundance: few
len: 14
j_gene: TRBJ2-1
d_gene: .

CDR3aa: CASSGGGINSYNSPLHF
CDR3nt: TGCGCCAGCAGCGGTGGGGGCATTAACTCCTATAATTCACCCCTCCACTTT
v_gene: TRBV5-1
abundance: .
len: 17
j_gene: TRBJ1-6
d_gene: .

CDR3aa: CASSAGGVRTEAFF
CDR3nt: TGTGCCAGCAGCGCCGGGGGGGTGAGGACTGAAGCTTTCTTT
v_gene: TRBV5-4
abundance: few
len: 14
j_gene: TRBJ1-1
d_gene: .

CDR3aa: CASSQGTNSPLHF
CDR3nt: TGTGCCAGCAGCCAAGGGACTAATTCACCCCTCCACTTT
v_gene: TRBV3-1
abundance: .
len: 13
j_gene: TRBJ1-6
d_gene: .

CDR3aa: CASSLALGGESSGANVLTF
CDR3nt: TGTGCCAGCAGTTTAGCGCTCGGGGGCGAGAGCTCTGGGGCCAACGTCCTGACTTTC
v_gene: TRBV12-3/TRBV12-4
abundance: .
len: 19
j_gene: TRBJ2-6
d_gene: .

CDR3aa: CASSVGYGTTSGTDTQYF
CDR3nt: TGTGCCAGCAGCGTAGGATATGGGACGACTAGCGGCACAGATACGCAGTATTTT
v_gene: TRBV4-2
abundance: few
len: 18
j_gene: TRBJ2-3
d_gene: TRBD2

CDR3aa: CASSMGLAGVYEQYF
CDR3nt: TGTGCCAGTAGTATGGGGTTAGCGGGAGTGTACGAGCAGTACTTC
v_gene: TRBV19
abundance: .
len: 15
j_gene: TRBJ2-7
d_gene: TRBD2

CDR3aa: CASRSRRGARGTEAFF
CDR3nt: TGTGCCAGCAGGAGCCGCAGGGGGGCTCGGGGCACTGAAGCTTTCTTT
v_gene: TRBV12-3/TRBV12-4
abundance: .
len: 16
j_gene: TRBJ1-1
d_gene: TRBD1

CDR3aa: CASSEGKGNYGYTF
CDR3nt: TGTGCCAGCAGTGAGGGAAAGGGAAACTATGGCTACACCTTC
v_gene: TRBV6-1
abundance: .
len: 14
j_gene: TRBJ1-2
d_gene: .

CDR3aa: CASSLRGHLANEKLFF
CDR3nt: TGTGCCAGCAGCTTAAGGGGTCATCTGGCTAATGAAAAACTGTTTTTT
v_gene: TRBV7-8
abundance: few
len: 16
j_gene: TRBJ1-4
d_gene: .

CDR3aa: CASSFFSLARDEQFF
CDR3nt: TGTGCCAGCAGTTTTTTTTCCCTAGCTAGGGATGAGCAGTTCTTC
v_gene: TRBV12-3/TRBV12-4
abundance: .
len: 15
j_gene: TRBJ2-1
d_gene: .